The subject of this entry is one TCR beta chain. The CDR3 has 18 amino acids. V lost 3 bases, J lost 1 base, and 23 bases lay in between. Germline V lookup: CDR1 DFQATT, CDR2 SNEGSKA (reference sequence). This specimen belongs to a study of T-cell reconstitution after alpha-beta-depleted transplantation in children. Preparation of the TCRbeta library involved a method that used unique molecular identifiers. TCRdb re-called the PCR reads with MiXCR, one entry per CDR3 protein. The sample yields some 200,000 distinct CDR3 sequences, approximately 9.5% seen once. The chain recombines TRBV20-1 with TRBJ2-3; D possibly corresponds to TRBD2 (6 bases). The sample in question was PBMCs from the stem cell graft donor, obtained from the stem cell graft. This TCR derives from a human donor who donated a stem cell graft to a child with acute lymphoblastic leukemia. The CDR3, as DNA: TGCAGTGCTAGTGTACCGACCGACATAGGAGGGGGCACAGATACGCAGTATTTT. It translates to CSASVPTDIGGGTDTQYF.